This T cell receptor beta chain was captured in a study of somatic mutations in cytotoxic T cells in rheumatoid arthritis (dated by TCRdb to 2017 to 2019). For the wider study: Peripheral blood (around 28 ml EDTA) was collected from patients immediately after diagnosis and before any treatment began. In newly diagnosed rheumatoid arthritis without treatment, the study examined if expanded CD8+ T-cell clones harbor somatic mutations, relying on TCRB deep sequencing to characterize clonality. A FACSAria II or Sony SH800 was used to flow-sort some V beta antibody-stained T-cell populations at nearly 100% purity, and TCRB sequencing was also done on sorted V beta1+ cells. Median age was essentially the same in the patient group and the control group. For 65 to 70 rheumatoid arthritis patients and 20 healthy controls, TCRB deep sequencing was carried out. What the work shows at the level of the full study, not this receptor alone: There was no significant difference in CD8+ T-cell clonality between rheumatoid arthritis patients and age-matched healthy controls. The largest CD8+ clone made up more than 20% of CD8+ cells in about an eighth of the roughly 60 patients, and blood and synovial fluid shared several identical CD8+ TCRB sequences. In patients, CD8+ clonality rose with age (Spearman r of about 0.51), which was not the case in healthy controls. The antigen targets of the expanded CD8+ clones were unknown, and absence from virus-specific databases did not rule out viral specificity. The finding that TRBV07 was slightly underrepresented in patients was left unadjusted for multiple comparisons.

TCRB CDR3 sequencing used the immunoSEQ assay on genomic DNA. On the authors' methods: Patient CD8+ clones larger than 1% were compared against published virus-specific TCRB sequences, and only a few matched. The analyses included only productive TCRB rearrangements. Clonality was expressed as a Shannon entropy-based productive clonality index, with each clone defined by a unique TCRB CDR3 sequence. Repertoire overlap for a pair of samples was computed from each clone's template counts relative to total templates per sample. V-gene usage from TCRB sequencing and V-gene usage measured by flow cytometry were correlated (Spearman r of approximately 0.59). Entries here come from immuneACCESS through TCRdb and include only in-frame sequences with V and J called. Some clones fail to appear in such tables; in the studies checked, an unresolved V gene covers under half of the shortfall, and the cause of the remainder is unknown. D and trimming come from the DNA, and the V and J calls and clone size come from that table. The sample table records around 19,000 clones; 65% to 70% of these occur just once. Over 15% of the sample rests with the top ten.

V drops 4 bases and J drops 2 bases, leaving 15 bases in between. CDR1 and CDR2 were assigned from the germline V gene as KGHSH and LQKENI. Including cysteine and phenylalanine, the CDR3 has 16 amino acids. Of all the DNA, just the CDR3 is kept, 48 bases in frame from base 1. Positive magnetic bead selection on an AutoMACS was used to isolate CD4+ and CD8+ cells, with flow cytometry used to check purity. Clonal expansions were first screened by flow cytometry with a TCR V beta antibody panel, then characterized by TCRB deep sequencing of sorted CD8+ fractions. Ficoll-Paque PLUS density gradient separation was used to isolate peripheral blood mononuclear cells. Nucleospin Tissue or Tissue XS kits were used to extract DNA from CD4-enriched, CD8-enriched or PBMC samples, and a Qubit 2.0 fluorometer was used for quantification. On this clone itself: Its binding antigen is unknown. It has no much larger one-base neighbor in the sample; base qualities were not kept.

This receptor chain uses TRBV18 and TRBJ1-3; tentative D gene TRBD1, with 6 bases matching. Sequenced material: CD8+ T cells sorted from blood. This sequence originates from an adult with rheumatoid arthritis. The CDR3 loop reads CASSLSGDIPGNTIYF. The nucleotides are TGTGCCAGCTCACTCTCCGGGGACATCCCTGGAAACACCATATATTTT.